Below, 14 T cell receptor beta chains from the same sample are listed, as sequenced in a study of shared T cell receptors in the human thymus. TCRdb's copy holds only in-frame clones and misses some; the assay was immunoSEQ multiplex PCR. The sample consists of 500,000 to 550,000 clones, approximately 80% of them appearing once. These sequences were also reported in another study, on human thymus T cells.

Sequencing input: thymocytes. Every receptor here comes from a boy in the first two years of life with a congenital heart defect.

The chain links TRBV27 to TRBJ2-1, with D maybe TRBD2 (5 bases). Trimming took 5 bases from V and 0 from J, leaving 11 bases between them. The CDR3 runs 15 residues. From germline, CDR1 is MNHEY and CDR2 SMNVEV (reference sequence). The DNA of the CDR3 is TGTGCCAGCAGTCACAGCGGAAGCTCCTACAATGAGCAGTTCTTC. Its protein product is CASSHSGSSYNEQFF.

This chain joins TRBV25-1 and TRBJ2-5; 8 bases match TRBD2. The V gene's germline CDR1 is MGHDK and CDR2 SYGVNS. The length of the CDR3 is 14 residues. J lost 1 base, V lost 6 bases, and 4 bases had no gene match. CDR3 sequence: CASRPGTSQETQYF. In DNA form, the CDR3 reads TGTGCCAGCAGACCTGGGACTAGCCAAGAGACCCAGTACTTC.

The chain uses TRBV28 and TRBJ2-3; 9 bases are a match to TRBD2. J gave up 1 base and V 5 bases, and 13 bases lay outside the gene matches. CDR3 length: 18 amino acids. Germline assignment: CDR1 MDHEN and CDR2 SYDVKM. CDR3 in amino acids: CASSPPLSVAGGTDTQYF. The CDR3, as DNA: TGTGCCAGCAGTCCACCCCTCTCGGTAGCGGGAGGCACAGATACGCAGTATTTT.

This clone was picked up a small number of times. This sequence joins TRBV19 and TRBJ1-1, with 8 bases that match TRBD1. The germline V gene encodes CDR1 LNHDA and CDR2 SQIVND (reference sequence). After removal of 5 bases from V and 3 bases from J, the junction contained 14 bases not matched to a gene. This CDR3 contains 17 residues. DNA of the CDR3: TGTGCCAGTAGTTCCCAAGGACAGGGTGATACGTACACTGAAGCTTTCTTT. Translating gives CASSSQGQGDTYTEAFF.

The chain carries TRBV5-1 and TRBJ1-4, with 7 bases matching TRBD1. J was trimmed by 8 bases and V by 2 bases; bases with no gene match: 6. The CDR3 is made up of 14 amino acids. The germline gives CDR1 SGHRS, CDR2 YFSETQ. Here the CDR3 reads CASSLVDREEKLFF. The CDR3 nucleotides read TGCGCCAGCAGCTTAGTTGACAGGGAGGAAAAACTGTTTTTT.

The chain carries TRBV7-9 and TRBJ1-1; D may be TRBD1 (5 bases). Deletions cut 1 base from V and 3 bases from J, with 15 bases between. CDR3 length equals 16 residues. Germline-derived CDR1 and CDR2 are SEHNR and FQNEAQ (reference sequence). CDR3 in amino acids: CASSLGEVGLDTEAFF. CDR3 DNA sequence: TGTGCCAGCAGCTTAGGGGAGGTGGGGCTGGACACTGAAGCTTTCTTT.

The CDR3 nucleotides read TGTGCCAGCAAAAGAACGACAGGATTCTCCTCCTACGAGCAGTACTTC. Amino acids: CASKRTTGFSSYEQYF. The chain combines TRBV27 with TRBJ2-7; TRBD1 might be the D (6 bases). The ends were cut back, 7 bases at V and 0 bases at J, with 19 bases in the middle. Germline-derived CDR1 and CDR2 are MNHEY and SMNVEV (reference sequence). The CDR3 loop spans 16 amino acids.

This chain joins TRBV27 and TRBJ2-5; TRBD2 matches 8 bases. The DNA end favors TRBJ2-7, so the J call may be wrong. Germline V gene sequence: CDR1 MNHEY, CDR2 SMNVEV (reference sequence). The CDR3 has 15 amino acids. The CDR3 DNA follows: TGTGCCAGCAGCCCCGGCGGTGAGCGGGAGCTCGAGCAGTACTTC. Protein sequence: CASSPGGERELEQYF.

The count of this clone is one. The V and J genes are TRBV27 and TRBJ2-7, with D perhaps TRBD2 (6 bases). The CDR3 consists of 13 residues. The germline V gene has CDR1 MNHEY and CDR2 SMNVEV (reference sequence). Trimming stripped 4 bases from V and 10 bases from J, with 17 bases between. The CDR3 DNA is TGTGCCAGCAGTTCCCGGACGGACTATGAACAGTACTTC. This encodes CASSSRTDYEQYF.

This clone was picked up one time. The chain carries TRBV7-9 and TRBJ2-7; 8 positions match TRBD1. CDR1 is SEHNR and CDR2 is FQNEAQ in the germline V gene (reference sequence). CDR3 length: 14 residues. The trim removed 5 bases at V and 4 bases at J, leaving 7 bases unmatched. CDR3 nucleotides: TGTGCCAGCAGCACCGGACAGGGCCGATACGAGCAGTACTTC. Its protein is CASSTGQGRYEQYF. The complete variable domain, with remaining parts taken from reference TRBV7-9 and TRBJ2-7, reads DTGVSQNPRHKITKRGQNVTFRCDPISEHNRLYWYRQTLGQGPEFLTYFQNEAQLEKSRLLSDRFSAERPKGSFSTLEIQRTEQGDSAMYLCASSTGQGRYEQYFGPGTRLTVT.

The chain uses TRBV2 and TRBJ2-2, with 10 bases fitting TRBD1. The CDR3 contains 16 residues. From germline, CDR1 is SNHLY and CDR2 FYNNEI. Trimming took 6 bases from V and 7 from J; bases not matched to a gene: 11. The CDR3 nucleotides are TGTGCCAGCAGCACCAGGACAGGGGGTTTCGGCGGGGAGCTGTTTTTT. Translating gives CASSTRTGGFGGELFF.

The genes are TRBV30 and TRBJ2-2; D might be TRBD1 (6 bases). Deletions cut 0 bases from V and 6 bases from J, with 29 bases between. CDR3 size: 20 residues. Germline values: CDR1 GTSNPN, CDR2 SVGIG (reference sequence). CDR3 protein: CAWSVARMFRGRVGPGELFF. The DNA of the CDR3 is TGTGCCTGGAGTGTAGCTCGAATGTTCAGGGGAAGGGTAGGCCCCGGGGAGCTGTTTTTT. Drawing the rest from reference TRBV30 and TRBJ2-2, the complete variable domain is SQTIHQWPATLVQPVGSPLSLECTVEGTSNPNLYWYRQAAGRGLQLLFYSVGIGQISSEVPQNLSASRPQDRQFILSSKKLLLSDSGFYLCAWSVARMFRGRVGPGELFFGEGSRLTVL.

The chain carries TRBV7-6 and TRBJ2-1; the match to TRBD2 covers 8 bases. The CDR3 loop spans 15 amino acids. V shed 7 bases and J 4 bases; nucleotides not matched to a gene: 9. Germline values: CDR1 SGHVS, CDR2 FNYEAQ. Written as DNA, the CDR3 is TGTGCCAGCACCCCACGGACTAGCTTTTACAATGAGCAGTTCTTC. Translated: CASTPRTSFYNEQFF.

Only one count was recorded for this clone. This rearrangement joins TRBV21-1 to TRBJ2-7; the tabulated D call, TRBD1, remains unverified against the DNA. TRBV21-1 is a documented pseudogene. The CDR3 sequence is 15 residues long. CDR3 region: CASSKGGLRPYEQYF. The CDR3 DNA reads TGTGCCAGCAGCAAAGGGGGGCTGCGCCCCTACGAGCAGTACTTC.